These 3 T cell receptor beta chains were sequenced from one sample in a study of T cell responses to AZD1222 COVID-19 vaccine. TCRdb keeps only in-frame clones here, not all; method: immunoSEQ multiplex PCR. Among 150,000 to 160,000 clones listed, less than 90% were seen once. Here the sequenced sample was peripheral blood, taken after recovery from COVID-19. These receptor sequences come from an adult who had recovered from COVID-19.

The sample holds many counts of this clone. V usage is TRBV28 and J usage is TRBJ1-5; 10 bases match TRBD1. CDR1 and CDR2 from the germline V gene are MDHEN and SYDVKM. J lost 0 bases, V lost 5 bases, and 7 bases had no gene match. The CDR3 is 17 residues long. The CDR3 loop is CASSIGTGAFSNQPQHF. The DNA of the CDR3 is TGTGCCAGCAGTATTGGGACAGGGGCCTTTAGCAATCAGCCCCAGCATTTT.

The V call is TRBV3-1 (or the pseudogene TRBV3-2), the J call TRBJ1-2; D gene uncertain. The CDR3 is 13 residues long. Trimming pared 3 bases from V and 6 bases from J, leaving 11 bases between. CDR1 and CDR2 from the germline V gene are LGHDT and YNNKEL (reference sequence). The CDR3 protein is CASSHGDLDGYTF. As DNA, the CDR3 is TGTGCCAGCAGCCACGGGGATCTGGATGGCTACACCTTC.

CDR3 protein: CASSLVASGSYEQYF. CDR3 nucleotides: TGTGCCAGCAGCTTAGTGGCTAGCGGGAGTTACGAGCAGTACTTC. This chain links TRBV7-8 with TRBJ2-7; 10 bases are shared with TRBD2. The CDR3 consists of 15 residues. The V and J ends lost 1 base and 4 bases, in that order; junction bases with no gene match: 4. Germline CDR1 SGHVS, CDR2 FQNEAQ.